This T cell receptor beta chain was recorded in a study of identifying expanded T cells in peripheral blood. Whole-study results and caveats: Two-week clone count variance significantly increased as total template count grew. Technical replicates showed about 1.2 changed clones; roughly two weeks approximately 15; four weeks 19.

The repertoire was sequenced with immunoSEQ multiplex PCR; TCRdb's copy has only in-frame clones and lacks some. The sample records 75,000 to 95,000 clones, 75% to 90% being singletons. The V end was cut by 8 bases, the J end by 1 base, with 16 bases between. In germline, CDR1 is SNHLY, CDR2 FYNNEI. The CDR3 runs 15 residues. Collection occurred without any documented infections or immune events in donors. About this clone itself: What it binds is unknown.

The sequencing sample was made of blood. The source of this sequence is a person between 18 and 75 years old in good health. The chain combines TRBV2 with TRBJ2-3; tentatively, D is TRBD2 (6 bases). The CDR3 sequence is CASVEGRLGTDTQYF. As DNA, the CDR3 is TGTGCCAGCGTGGAGGGGAGATTGGGCACAGATACGCAGTATTTT. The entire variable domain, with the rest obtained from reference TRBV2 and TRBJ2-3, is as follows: EPEVTQTPSHQVTQMGQEVILRCVPISNHLYFYWYRQILGQKVEFLVSFYNNEISEKSEIFDDQFSVERPDGSNFTLKIRSTKLEDSAMYFCASVEGRLGTDTQYFGPGTRLTVL.